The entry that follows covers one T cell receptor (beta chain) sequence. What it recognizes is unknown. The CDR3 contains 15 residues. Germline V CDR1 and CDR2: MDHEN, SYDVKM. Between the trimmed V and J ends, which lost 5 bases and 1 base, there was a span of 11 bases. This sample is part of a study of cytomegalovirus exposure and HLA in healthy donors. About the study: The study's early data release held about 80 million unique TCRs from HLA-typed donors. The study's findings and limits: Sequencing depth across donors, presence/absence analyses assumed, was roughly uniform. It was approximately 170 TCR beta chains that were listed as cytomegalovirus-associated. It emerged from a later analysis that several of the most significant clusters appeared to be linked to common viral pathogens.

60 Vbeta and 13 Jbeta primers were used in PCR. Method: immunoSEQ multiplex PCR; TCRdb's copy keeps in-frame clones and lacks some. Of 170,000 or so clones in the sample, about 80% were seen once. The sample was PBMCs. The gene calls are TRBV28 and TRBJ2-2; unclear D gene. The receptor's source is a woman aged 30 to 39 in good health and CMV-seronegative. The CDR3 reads CASSLLKWNTGELFF. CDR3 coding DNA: TGTGCCAGCAGTCTCCTAAAGTGGAACACCGGGGAGCTGTTTTTT.